Shown below are 28 T cell receptor beta chains from a single sample sequenced in a study of Graves' ophthalmopathy and Graves' hyperthyroidism. Investigators amplified TCR beta CDR3 regions from RNA transcripts. An opening RT-PCR round employed HTBI primers and preceded a second-round multiplex PCR. MiXCR, run by TCRdb on the multiplex PCR reads, gives a single entry per CDR3 protein. The sample contains about 210,000 distinct CDR3 sequences, about 32% of which appear only once. Sequencing was done on a sample of peripheral blood. The receptor set was obtained from a man in his fifties or sixties with Graves' ophthalmopathy.

This clonotype was observed at least ten times. This chain joins TRBV6-1 and TRBJ2-4; D is possibly TRBD1 or TRBD2 (6 bases each). The CDR3 is 15 amino acids. Trimming stripped 3 bases from V and 1 base from J, with 10 bases between. CDR1 MNHNS and CDR2 SASEGT come from the germline V gene. The CDR3 sequence is CASSDLGGAKNIQYF. CDR3 nucleotide sequence: TGTGCCAGCAGTGACCTAGGGGGGGCCAAAAACATTCAGTACTTC.

This clonotype was counted ten times or more. The chain has TRBV11-2 and TRBJ1-6; TRBD1 is a possible D gene (5 bases). Germline-derived CDR1 and CDR2 are SGHAT and FQNNGV. This CDR3 has 15 amino acids. The V and J ends lost 2 bases and 9 bases respectively, with 14 bases between them. The CDR3 loop is CASSLLGEGSSPLHF. CDR3 in DNA: TGTGCCAGCAGCTTATTGGGGGAGGGGAGTTCACCCCTCCACTTT.

In its sample, this clonotype was seen many times. The J gene is TRBJ2-7, the V gene TRBV5-1; unclear D gene. CDR1 SGHRS and CDR2 YFSETQ come from the germline V gene. This CDR3 is built from 16 residues. Between the trimmed V and J ends, which lost 0 bases and 3 bases, there was a span of 16 bases. The CDR3: CASSLARDSFDYEQYF. CDR3 DNA sequence: TGCGCCAGCAGCTTGGCCCGAGACTCGTTCGACTACGAGCAGTACTTC.

The chain uses TRBV28 and TRBJ2-5; the match to TRBD1 covers 7 bases. The germline CDR1 and CDR2 sequences are MDHEN and SYDVKM. V gave up 9 bases and J gave up 5 bases; unmatched junction bases: 6. CDR3 length: 12 amino acids. Written as DNA, the CDR3 is TGTGCCAGTTTTACAGGGGTGGAGACCCAGTACTTC. This sequence encodes CASFTGVETQYF.

There are many counts of this clonotype. The chain recombines TRBV9 with TRBJ1-5; the D gene is possibly TRBD1 (5 bases). This CDR3 has 15 residues. The V gene lost 0 bases and the J gene lost 4 bases, with 11 bases spanning the gap. CDR1 and CDR2 (germline): SGDLS, YYNGEE. The CDR3 here is CASSVEGHLNQPQHF. CDR3 nucleotide sequence: TGTGCCAGCAGCGTAGAGGGGCATTTAAATCAGCCCCAGCATTTT.

This clonotype was seen ten or more times. The V and J genes are TRBV7-8 and TRBJ2-7; 12 positions agree with TRBD2. CDR1 SGHVS and CDR2 FQNEAQ come from the germline V gene. Trimming took 6 bases from V and 5 from J; bases not matched to a gene: 5. The CDR3 loop spans 14 amino acids. The CDR3 spells CASRLTSGSHEQYF. The CDR3 DNA reads as TGTGCCAGCAGATTGACTAGCGGGAGTCACGAGCAGTACTTC.

This clonotype was seen many times. The chain carries TRBV20-1 and TRBJ2-7; D may correspond to TRBD1 or TRBD2 (6 bases each). The CDR3 is 14 residues long. V was cut by 0 bases and J by 6 bases, with 15 bases left in between. Germline values: CDR1 DFQATT, CDR2 SNEGSKA (reference sequence). CDR3 DNA sequence: TGCAGTGCTAGAGATTCGGGGGCAGGGGTCGAGCAGTACTTC. It is translated as CSARDSGAGVEQYF.

As concerns this clonotype: Just one base apart from a much larger clone, this may be a read error. The V and J genes are TRBV4-2 and TRBJ2-2; D unresolved. Germline V gene sequence: CDR1 LGHNA, CDR2 YNFKEQ. The CDR3 totals 15 residues. The CDR3 DNA follows: TGTGCCAGCGGCCAAGCGATGACTAACACCGGGGAGCTGTTTTTT. It yields the protein CASGQAMTNTGELFF.

Ten or more counts support this clonotype. CDR3 nucleotides: TGTGCCAGCAATGGGGAGGGCTCCAAAAACATTCAGTACTTC. This sequence encodes CASNGEGSKNIQYF. The chain combines TRBV12-3 or TRBV12-4 with TRBJ2-4, with 7 positions matching TRBD2. CDR3 length: 14 amino acids. The ends lost 7 bases at V and 2 bases at J; junction bases unmatched: 5.

The chain recombines TRBV12-3 or TRBV12-4 with TRBJ2-7; 7 positions match TRBD1. CDR3 length: 14 amino acids. V lost 5 bases, J lost 4 bases, and 8 bases stayed unmatched. The CDR3 spells CASSTGVGPYEQYF. The CDR3 DNA sequence: TGTGCCAGCAGTACAGGGGTCGGACCTTACGAGCAGTACTTC.

This CDR3 is CASSYEGLSYEQYF. In nucleotides, the CDR3 is TGTGCCAGCAGTTACGAGGGACTCTCCTACGAGCAGTACTTC. The chain carries TRBV6-2 or TRBV6-3 and TRBJ2-7; possible D gene TRBD2, 6 bases. Deletions cut 2 bases from V and 0 bases from J, with 8 bases between. In germline, CDR1 is MNHEY, CDR2 SVGEGT. This CDR3 spans 14 amino acids.

This chain links TRBV12-5 with TRBJ2-2; possible D gene TRBD2, 5 bases. The CDR3 has 14 residues. CDR1 is LGHNT and CDR2 is FRNRAP in the germline V gene. V gave up 4 bases and J gave up 2 bases, with 8 bases separating them. CDR3 sequence (DNA): TGTGCTAGTGGTTGGGAGATAAACACCGGGGAGCTGTTTTTT. Translation gives CASGWEINTGELFF.

This clonotype was seen repeatedly, ten times or more. This chain connects TRBV11-2 to TRBJ2-5; TRBD2 matches 10 bases. V dropped 3 bases and J dropped 0; count of bases not matched to a gene: 7. The CDR3 spans 17 residues. Germline-derived CDR1 and CDR2 are SGHAT and FQNNGV. This CDR3 reads CASSLGSAGGYQETQYF. CDR3 coding DNA: TGTGCCAGCAGCTTGGGTTCAGCGGGAGGGTACCAAGAGACCCAGTACTTC.

This clonotype was observed at least ten times. The chain links TRBV7-3 to TRBJ2-7, with a possible D match to TRBD2 (6 bases). Germline V gene lookup returns CDR1 SGHTA and CDR2 FQGTGA. The CDR3 spans 13 residues. The ends were cut back, 0 bases at V and 4 bases at J, with 7 bases in the middle. For the CDR3, the DNA is TGTGCCAGCAGCTTAACTAGCGGATACGAGCAGTACTTC. It encodes CASSLTSGYEQYF.

In this sample, this clonotype turned up once. The chain links TRBV19 to TRBJ1-5; D uncertain. V was trimmed by 4 bases and J by 7 bases, leaving 11 bases between them. Germline CDR1 LNHDA, CDR2 SQIVND (reference sequence). The CDR3 has 13 amino acids. The CDR3, as DNA: TGTGCCAGTAGTACCGGGAGAGGGCAGCCCCAGCATTTT. This translates into CASSTGRGQPQHF.

This rearrangement joins TRBV20-1 to TRBJ1-1; D is undetermined. The CDR3 runs to 12 residues. V was trimmed by 0 bases and J by 5 bases, leaving 7 bases between them. CDR1 and CDR2 (germline): DFQATT, SNEGSKA (reference sequence). This CDR3 reads CSARDRETEAFF. For the CDR3, the DNA is TGCAGTGCTAGAGATAGGGAAACTGAAGCTTTCTTT.

There are many counts of this clonotype. The DNA for the CDR3 is TGTGCCAGCAGCGCCGAGACAGGGGGCCAGCCCCAGCATTTT. Its translation: CASSAETGGQPQHF. V usage is TRBV11-2 and J usage is TRBJ1-5; the match to TRBD1 covers 10 bases. Per germline, CDR1 SGHAT and CDR2 FQNNGV. J was trimmed by 7 bases and V by 5 bases; bases with no gene match: 5. CDR3 length: 14 amino acids.

This CDR3 is CASSDPYFQGGANSNQPQHF. The CDR3 nucleotides read TGTGCCAGCAGCGACCCATACTTTCAGGGGGGGGCGAATAGCAATCAGCCCCAGCATTTT. V gene TRBV6-4 combines with J gene TRBJ1-5; TRBD1 agrees at 7 bases. Trimming took 6 bases from V and 0 from J; bases not matched to a gene: 20. The CDR3 is 20 amino acids. From germline, CDR1 is MRHNA and CDR2 SNTAGT.

This clonotype was detected ten times or more. V and J are TRBV12-3 or TRBV12-4 and TRBJ2-2; 8 bases line up with TRBD2. Unmatched junction bases numbered 11, after V lost 2 bases and J lost 0 bases. The CDR3 contains 19 residues. In DNA form, the CDR3 reads TGTGCCAGCAGTTTATCCGTTGGCATAGCGGGGACGAACACCGGGGAGCTGTTTTTT. This sequence encodes CASSLSVGIAGTNTGELFF.

This clonotype was recorded many times. This chain connects TRBV13 to TRBJ2-7; TRBD2 is a possible D gene (5 bases). V shed 0 bases and J shed 7 bases, with 13 bases lying between them. The CDR3 length is 14 residues. The germline gives CDR1 PRHDT, CDR2 FYEKMQ (reference sequence). This chain's CDR3 is CASSLGPETREQYF. The CDR3 nucleotides are TGTGCCAGCAGCTTAGGACCCGAAACTAGGGAGCAGTACTTC.

This clonotype was seen many times. This chain connects TRBV28 to TRBJ2-7; 9 nucleotides agree with TRBD2. This CDR3 spans 14 amino acids. J lost 6 bases, V lost 7 bases, and 10 bases had no gene match. CDR1 is MDHEN, CDR2 SYDVKM, per germline. CDR3 bases: TGTGCCAGCAAACCCGGCGGGAGGGCTCGCGAGCAGTACTTC. Amino acid sequence: CASKPGGRAREQYF.

This clonotype was found many times. This chain links TRBV7-9 with TRBJ2-7, with 8 bases matching TRBD2. With 4 bases clipped from V and 7 bases from J, the junction kept 9 bases outside the gene matches. In germline, CDR1 is SEHNR, CDR2 FQNEAQ (reference sequence). The CDR3 runs 14 residues. CDR3 bases: TGTGCCAGCAGCTCCCCTGGACTAGCTGGGGAGCAGTACTTC. Translation gives CASSSPGLAGEQYF.

The rearrangement uses TRBV6-1 and TRBJ1-6; no clear D. The germline V gene encodes CDR1 MNHNS and CDR2 SASEGT. Trimming removed 6 bases at V and 0 bases at J, with 9 bases between. The CDR3 loop spans 15 amino acids. CDR3 loop: CASRVWSSYNSPLHF. The CDR3 DNA is TGTGCCAGCAGAGTCTGGAGCTCCTATAATTCACCCCTCCACTTT.

This clonotype was found many times. J is TRBJ1-1 and V is TRBV27; TRBD1 aligns across 11 bases. Trimming took 5 bases from V and 4 from J; bases not matched to a gene: 6. This CDR3 spans 15 amino acids. Germline V gene lookup returns CDR1 MNHEY and CDR2 SMNVEV (reference sequence). This CDR3 reads CASSIRTGGTTEAFF. In DNA, the CDR3 is TGTGCCAGCAGTATTCGGACAGGGGGCACCACTGAAGCTTTCTTT.

The chain links TRBV19 to TRBJ2-5; 9 nucleotides align to TRBD2. The V and J ends lost 3 bases and 5 bases, in that order; junction bases with no gene match: 4. The CDR3 runs 14 residues. Germline CDR1 and CDR2: LNHDA and SQIVND (reference sequence). The CDR3 DNA follows: TGTGCCAGTAGTATCGCGGGAGGGTCCGAGACCCAGTACTTC. Its protein is CASSIAGGSETQYF.

This clonotype has a count of ten or more. J is TRBJ2-7 and V is TRBV11-3, with TRBD1 matching 7 bases. Germline trimming cut 1 base from V and 2 bases from J; bases unmatched to any gene: 20. Germline V CDR1 and CDR2: SGHNT, YENEEA. The CDR3 is 20 residues long. CDR3 sequence (DNA): TGTGCCAGCAGCTTAGGAAATGGACAGGCGGACTTGGGGATGACCTACGAGCAGTACTTC. Amino acids: CASSLGNGQADLGMTYEQYF.

In this sample, this clonotype turned up many times. The chain links TRBV28 to TRBJ2-6; D is uncertain. This CDR3 is 14 amino acids long. V dropped 10 bases and J dropped 0 bases, with 10 bases sitting between them. CDR1 is MDHEN, CDR2 SYDVKM, per germline. DNA for the CDR3: TGTGCCACCACAGTAATCTCTGGGGCCAACGTCCTGACTTTC. Protein: CATTVISGANVLTF.

The chain joins TRBV12-3 or TRBV12-4 to TRBJ1-1; no clear D. Deletions cut 3 bases from V and 1 base from J, with 12 bases between. The CDR3 covers 15 residues. The CDR3 DNA reads TGTGCCAGCAGTTTGAGGCGCCAGCAGAACACTGAAGCTTTCTTT. Translating gives CASSLRRQQNTEAFF.